This TCR beta chain was found in a study of chemoradiotherapy in HPV16-positive cancers. Study details: Candidate HPV-specific clones and shared TCR motifs came from two HPV16-positive patients.

Produced via immunoSEQ multiplex PCR; TCRdb's table is partial and in-frame only. The profile shows 4,000 to 6,000 clones, around 90% of them singletons. This clone was seen only once. The CDR3 runs 15 residues. V was shortened by 0 bases and J by 3 bases, with 12 bases between the two germline ends. Germline loops: CDR1 MNHEY, CDR2 SMNVEV (reference sequence). The sample consisted of tumor tissue, taken from a patient who underwent chemoradiotherapy. The source of this sequence is a human donor with HPV-associated anogenital cancer. This chain uses TRBV27 with TRBJ2-7; maybe TRBD2 (6 bases). The CDR3 reads CASSLSRTGLYEQYF. CDR3 DNA sequence: TGTGCCAGCAGTTTATCCAGGACGGGACTCTACGAGCAGTACTTC.